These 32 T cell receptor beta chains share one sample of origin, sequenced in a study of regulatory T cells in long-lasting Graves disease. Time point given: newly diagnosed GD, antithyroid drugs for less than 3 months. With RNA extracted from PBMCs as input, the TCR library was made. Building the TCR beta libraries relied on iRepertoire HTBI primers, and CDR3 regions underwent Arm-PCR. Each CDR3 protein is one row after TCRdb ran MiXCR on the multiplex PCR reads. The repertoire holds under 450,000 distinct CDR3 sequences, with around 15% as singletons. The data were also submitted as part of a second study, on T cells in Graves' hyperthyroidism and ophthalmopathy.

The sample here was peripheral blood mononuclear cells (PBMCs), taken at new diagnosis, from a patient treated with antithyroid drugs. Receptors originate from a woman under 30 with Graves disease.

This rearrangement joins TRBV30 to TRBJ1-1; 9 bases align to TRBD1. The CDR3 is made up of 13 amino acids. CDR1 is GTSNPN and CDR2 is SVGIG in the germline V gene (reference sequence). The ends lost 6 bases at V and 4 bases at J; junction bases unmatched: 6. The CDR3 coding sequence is TGTGCCTGCTGGGGACAGGGTAGCACTGAAGCTTTCTTT. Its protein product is CACWGQGSTEAFF. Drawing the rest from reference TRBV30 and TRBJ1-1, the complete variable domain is SQTIHQWPATLVQPVGSPLSLECTVEGTSNPNLYWYRQAAGRGLQLLFYSVGIGQISSEVPQNLSASRPQDRQFILSSKKLLLSDSGFYLCACWGQGSTEAFFGQGTRLTVV.

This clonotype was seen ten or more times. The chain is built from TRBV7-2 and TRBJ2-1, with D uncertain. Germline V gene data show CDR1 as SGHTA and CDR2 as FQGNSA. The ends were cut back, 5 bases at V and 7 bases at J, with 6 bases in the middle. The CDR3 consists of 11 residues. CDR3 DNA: TGTGCCAGCAGCCTACTGAATGAGCAGTTCTTC. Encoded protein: CASSLLNEQFF.

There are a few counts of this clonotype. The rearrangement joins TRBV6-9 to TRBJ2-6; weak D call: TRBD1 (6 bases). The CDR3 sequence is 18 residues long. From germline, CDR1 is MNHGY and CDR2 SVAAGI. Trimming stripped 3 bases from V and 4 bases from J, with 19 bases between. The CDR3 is CASSYLSPQGPGANVLTF. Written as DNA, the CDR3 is TGTGCCAGCAGTTACCTTTCTCCACAGGGCCCCGGGGCCAACGTCCTGACTTTC.

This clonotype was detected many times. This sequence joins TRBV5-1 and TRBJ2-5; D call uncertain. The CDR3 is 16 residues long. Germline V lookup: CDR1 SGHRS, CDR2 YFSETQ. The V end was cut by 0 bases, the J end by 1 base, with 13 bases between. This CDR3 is CASSLVSGALQETQYF. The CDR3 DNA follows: TGCGCCAGCAGCTTGGTTTCGGGCGCCCTCCAAGAGACCCAGTACTTC.

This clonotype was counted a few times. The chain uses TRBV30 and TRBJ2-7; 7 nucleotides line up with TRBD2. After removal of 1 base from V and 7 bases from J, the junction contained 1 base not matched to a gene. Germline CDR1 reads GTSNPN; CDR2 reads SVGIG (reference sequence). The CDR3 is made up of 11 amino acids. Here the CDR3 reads CAWSAGGEQYF. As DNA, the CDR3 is TGTGCCTGGAGTGCGGGGGGAGAGCAGTACTTC.

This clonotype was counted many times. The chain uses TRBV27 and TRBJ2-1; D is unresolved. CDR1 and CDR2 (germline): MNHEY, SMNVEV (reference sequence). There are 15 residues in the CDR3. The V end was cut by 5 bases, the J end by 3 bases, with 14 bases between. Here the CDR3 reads CASSTKTEYYNEQFF. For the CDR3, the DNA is TGTGCCAGCAGTACAAAGACGGAATACTACAATGAGCAGTTCTTC.

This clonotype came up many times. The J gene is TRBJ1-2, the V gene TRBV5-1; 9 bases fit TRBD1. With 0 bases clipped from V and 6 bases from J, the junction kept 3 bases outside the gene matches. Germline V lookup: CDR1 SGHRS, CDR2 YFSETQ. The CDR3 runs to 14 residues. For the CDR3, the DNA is TGCGCCAGCAGCTTGGGGGACAGGGCGGATGGCTACACCTTC. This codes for CASSLGDRADGYTF. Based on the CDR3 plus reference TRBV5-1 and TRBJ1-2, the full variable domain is KAGVTQTPRYLIKTRGQQVTLSCSPISGHRSVSWYQQTPGQGLQFLFEYFSETQRNKGNFPGRFSGRQFSNSRSEMNVSTLELGDSALYLCASSLGDRADGYTFGSGTRLTVV.

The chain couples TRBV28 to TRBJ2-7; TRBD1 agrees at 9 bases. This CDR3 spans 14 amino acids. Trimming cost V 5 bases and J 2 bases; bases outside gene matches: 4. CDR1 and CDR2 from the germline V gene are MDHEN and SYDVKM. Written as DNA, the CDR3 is TGTGCCAGCAGTGACGGGGACAGGGCCTACGAGCAGTACTTC. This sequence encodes CASSDGDRAYEQYF.

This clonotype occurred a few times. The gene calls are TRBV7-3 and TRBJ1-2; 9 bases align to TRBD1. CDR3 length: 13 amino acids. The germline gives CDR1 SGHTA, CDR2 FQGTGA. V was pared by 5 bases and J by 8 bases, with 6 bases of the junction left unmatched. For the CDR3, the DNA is TGTGCCAGCAGCACCGGGACAGGGCTGGGCTACACCTTC. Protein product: CASSTGTGLGYTF.

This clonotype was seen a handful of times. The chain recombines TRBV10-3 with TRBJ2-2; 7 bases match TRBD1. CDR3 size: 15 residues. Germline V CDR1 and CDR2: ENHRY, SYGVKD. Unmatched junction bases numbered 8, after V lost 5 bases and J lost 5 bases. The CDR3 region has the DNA TGTGCCATCAGTTCCGGACAGGCGAGTACCGGGGAGCTGTTTTTT. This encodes CAISSGQASTGELFF.

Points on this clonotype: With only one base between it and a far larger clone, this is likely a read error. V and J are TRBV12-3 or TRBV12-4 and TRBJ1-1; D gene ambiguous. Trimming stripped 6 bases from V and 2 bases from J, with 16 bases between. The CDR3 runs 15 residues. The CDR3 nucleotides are TGTGCCAGCAGCCGAGATTGGGGAGGTAACACTGAAGCTTTCTTT. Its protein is CASSRDWGGNTEAFF.

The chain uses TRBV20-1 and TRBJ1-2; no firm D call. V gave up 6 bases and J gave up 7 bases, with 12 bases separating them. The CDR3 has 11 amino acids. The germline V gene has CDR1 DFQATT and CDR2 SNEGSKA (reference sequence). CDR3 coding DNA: TGCAGTGCCACGGACGGCGGTGGCTACACCTTC. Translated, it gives CSATDGGGYTF.

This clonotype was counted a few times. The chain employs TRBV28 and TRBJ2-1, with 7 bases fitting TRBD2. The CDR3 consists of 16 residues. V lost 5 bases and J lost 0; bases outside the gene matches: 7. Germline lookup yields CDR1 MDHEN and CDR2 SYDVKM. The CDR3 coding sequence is TGTGCCAGCAGTATGGGGGGGTTGAGCTCCTACAATGAGCAGTTCTTC. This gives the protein CASSMGGLSSYNEQFF.

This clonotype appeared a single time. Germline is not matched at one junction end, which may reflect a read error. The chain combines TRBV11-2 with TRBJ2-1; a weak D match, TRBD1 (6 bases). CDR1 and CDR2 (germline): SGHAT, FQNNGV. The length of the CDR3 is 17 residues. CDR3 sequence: CANSLGPDSTTYNEQFF. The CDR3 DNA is TGTGCCAACAGCTTAGGCCCGGACAGTACAACCTACAATGAGCAGTTCTTC.

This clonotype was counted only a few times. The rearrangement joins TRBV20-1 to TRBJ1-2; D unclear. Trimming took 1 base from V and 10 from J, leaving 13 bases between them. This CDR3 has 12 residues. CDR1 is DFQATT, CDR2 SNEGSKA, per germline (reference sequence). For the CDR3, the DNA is TGCAGTGCTAGAGTTCAGCTTTTTGACTACACCTTC. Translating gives CSARVQLFDYTF.

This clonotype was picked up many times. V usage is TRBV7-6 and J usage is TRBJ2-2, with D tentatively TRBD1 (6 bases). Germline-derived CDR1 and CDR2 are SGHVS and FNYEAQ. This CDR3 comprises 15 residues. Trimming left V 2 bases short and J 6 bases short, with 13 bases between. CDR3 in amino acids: CASSLRAQGPGELFF. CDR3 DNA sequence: TGTGCCAGCAGCTTAAGGGCACAGGGCCCCGGGGAGCTGTTTTTT.

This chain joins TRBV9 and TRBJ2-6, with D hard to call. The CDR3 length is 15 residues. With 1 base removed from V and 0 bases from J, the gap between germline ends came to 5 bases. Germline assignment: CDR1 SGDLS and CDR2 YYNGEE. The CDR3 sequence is CASSVWSSGANVLTF. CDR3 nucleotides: TGTGCCAGCAGCGTATGGAGCTCTGGGGCCAACGTCCTGACTTTC. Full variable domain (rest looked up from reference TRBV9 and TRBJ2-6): DSGVTQTPKHLITATGQRVTLRCSPRSGDLSVYWYQQSLDQGLQFLIQYYNGEERAKGNILERFSAQQFPDLHSELNLSSLELGDSALYFCASSVWSSGANVLTFGAGSRLTVL.

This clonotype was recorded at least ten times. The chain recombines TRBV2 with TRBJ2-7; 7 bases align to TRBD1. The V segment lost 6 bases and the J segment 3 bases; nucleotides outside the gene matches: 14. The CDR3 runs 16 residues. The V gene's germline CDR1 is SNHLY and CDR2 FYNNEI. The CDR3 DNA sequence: TGTGCCAGCAGGAGAGCTCAGGGGGAAGGTAGCTACGAGCAGTACTTC. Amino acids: CASRRAQGEGSYEQYF.

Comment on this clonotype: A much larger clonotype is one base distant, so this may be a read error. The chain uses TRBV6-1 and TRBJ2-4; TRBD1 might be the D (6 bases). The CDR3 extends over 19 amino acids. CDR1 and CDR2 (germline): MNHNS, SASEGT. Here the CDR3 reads CAGSEAYLARTVAKNIQYF. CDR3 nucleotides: TGTGCCGGCAGTGAAGCGTACTTGGCCCGGACAGTAGCCAAAAACATTCAGTACTTC.

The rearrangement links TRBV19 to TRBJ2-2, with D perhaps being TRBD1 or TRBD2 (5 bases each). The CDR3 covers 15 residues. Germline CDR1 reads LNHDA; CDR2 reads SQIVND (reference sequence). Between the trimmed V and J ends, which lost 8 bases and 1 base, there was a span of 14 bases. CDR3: CASRDRDGNTGELFF. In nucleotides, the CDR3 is TGTGCCAGTCGGGACCGGGACGGGAACACCGGGGAGCTGTTTTTT.

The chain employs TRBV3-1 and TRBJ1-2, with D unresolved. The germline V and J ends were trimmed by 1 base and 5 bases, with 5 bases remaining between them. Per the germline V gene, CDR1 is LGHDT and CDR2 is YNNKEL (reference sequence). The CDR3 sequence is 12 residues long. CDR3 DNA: TGTGCCAGCAGCCAAGCCCGTTATGGCTACACCTTC. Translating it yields CASSQARYGYTF.

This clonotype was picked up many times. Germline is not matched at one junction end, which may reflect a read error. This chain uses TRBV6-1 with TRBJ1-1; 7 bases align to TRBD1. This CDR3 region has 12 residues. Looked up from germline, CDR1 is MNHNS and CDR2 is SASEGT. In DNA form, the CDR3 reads TGTGCCAGCGGACAGGAGAACCCTGAAGCTTTCTTT. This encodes CASGQENPEAFF.

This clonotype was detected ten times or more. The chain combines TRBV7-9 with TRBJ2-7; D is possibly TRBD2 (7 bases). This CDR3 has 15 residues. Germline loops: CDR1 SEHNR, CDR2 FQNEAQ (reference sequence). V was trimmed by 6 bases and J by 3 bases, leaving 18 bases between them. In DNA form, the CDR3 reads TGTGCCAGCAGTTCAACAGCGGGACATATCTACGAGCAGTACTTC. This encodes CASSSTAGHIYEQYF.

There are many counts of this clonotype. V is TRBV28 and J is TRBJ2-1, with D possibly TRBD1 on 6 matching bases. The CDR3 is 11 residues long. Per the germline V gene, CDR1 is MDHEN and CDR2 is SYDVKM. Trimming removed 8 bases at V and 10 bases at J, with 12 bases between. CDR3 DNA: TGTGCCAGCGGGGGCCGACCGGAGCAGTTCTTC. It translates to CASGGRPEQFF.

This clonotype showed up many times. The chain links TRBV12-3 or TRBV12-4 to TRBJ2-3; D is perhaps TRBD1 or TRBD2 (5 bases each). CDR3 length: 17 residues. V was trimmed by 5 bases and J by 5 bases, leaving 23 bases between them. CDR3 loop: CASSTFPRDRPEDTQYF. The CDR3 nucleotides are TGTGCCAGCAGTACTTTTCCCCGGGACCGCCCCGAAGATACGCAGTATTTT.

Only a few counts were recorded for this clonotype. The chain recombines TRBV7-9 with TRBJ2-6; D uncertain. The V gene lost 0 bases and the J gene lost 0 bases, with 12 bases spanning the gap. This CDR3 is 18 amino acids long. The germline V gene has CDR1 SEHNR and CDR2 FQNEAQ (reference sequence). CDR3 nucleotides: TGTGCCAGCAGCTTAGCTGGGGTCGAGGACTCTGGGGCCAACGTCCTGACTTTC. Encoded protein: CASSLAGVEDSGANVLTF.

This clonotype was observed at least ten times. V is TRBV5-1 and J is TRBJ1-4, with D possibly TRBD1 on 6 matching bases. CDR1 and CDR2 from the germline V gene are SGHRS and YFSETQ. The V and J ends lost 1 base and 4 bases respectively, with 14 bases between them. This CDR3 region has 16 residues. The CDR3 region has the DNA TGCGCCAGCAGCTTGAAGGCAGGGGCCGGTAATGAAAAACTGTTTTTT. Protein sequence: CASSLKAGAGNEKLFF.

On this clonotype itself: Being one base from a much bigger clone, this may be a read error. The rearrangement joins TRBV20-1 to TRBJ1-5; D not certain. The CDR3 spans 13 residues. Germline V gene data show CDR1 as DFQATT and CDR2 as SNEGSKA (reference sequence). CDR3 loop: CGAKSTVNQPQHF. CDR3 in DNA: TGCGGTGCCAAAAGCACAGTGAATCAGCCCCAGCATTTT.

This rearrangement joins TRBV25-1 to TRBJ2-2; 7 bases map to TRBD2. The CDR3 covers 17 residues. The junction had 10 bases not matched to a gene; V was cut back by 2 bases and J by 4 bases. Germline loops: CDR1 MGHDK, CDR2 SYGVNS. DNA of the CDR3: TGTGCCAGCAGTGAAGCCCACAGCGGGGCACCCACCGGGGAGCTGTTTTTT. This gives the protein CASSEAHSGAPTGELFF. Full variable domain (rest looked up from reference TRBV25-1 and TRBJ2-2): EADIYQTPRYLVIGTGKKITLECSQTMGHDKMYWYQQDPGMELHLIHYSYGVNSTEKGDLSSESTVSRIRTEHFPLTLESARPSHTSQYLCASSEAHSGAPTGELFFGEGSRLTVL.

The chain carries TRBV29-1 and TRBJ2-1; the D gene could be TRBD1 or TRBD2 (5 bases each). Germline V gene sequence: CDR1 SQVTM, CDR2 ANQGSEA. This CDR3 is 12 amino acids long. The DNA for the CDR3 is TGCGGGGGACGGAACTTATACAATGAGCAGTTCTTC. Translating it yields CGGRNLYNEQFF.

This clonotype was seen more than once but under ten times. The CDR3 region is CASSSEGQAVIYTF. The CDR3 DNA follows: TGTGCCAGTAGCTCGGAGGGACAGGCTGTCATCTACACCTTC. This chain links TRBV19 with TRBJ1-2; TRBD1 matches 8 bases. Per the germline V gene, CDR1 is LNHDA and CDR2 is SQIVND (reference sequence). The CDR3 has 14 residues. The trim removed 6 bases at V and 10 bases at J, leaving 13 bases unmatched.

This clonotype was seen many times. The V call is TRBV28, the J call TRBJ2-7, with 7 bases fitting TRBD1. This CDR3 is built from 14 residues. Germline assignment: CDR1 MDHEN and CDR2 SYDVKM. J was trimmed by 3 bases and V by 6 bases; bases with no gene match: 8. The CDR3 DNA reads TGTGCCAGCAGCCTTAGGGGGCGGAACTACGAGCAGTACTTC. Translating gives CASSLRGRNYEQYF.